The present TCR beta chain was sequenced within a study of blood T cell repertoires in COVID-19. Assay used: immunoSEQ multiplex PCR; TCRdb lists only in-frame clones, some missing. The data contain 350,000 or so clones, approximately 89% of them singletons. The germline V gene encodes CDR1 SGHRS and CDR2 YFSETQ. The V gene lost 7 bases and the J gene lost 1 base, with 11 bases spanning the gap. The CDR3 contains 13 residues. The receptor was derived from a woman aged 25-40 years with COVID-19, enrolled during active disease. The chain recombines TRBV5-1 with TRBJ1-1, with D perhaps matching TRBD1 (6 bases). Sequencing used peripheral blood. The DNA of the CDR3 is TGCGCCAGCGGACTGGGACAGAACACTGAAGCTTTCTTT. Amino acid sequence: CASGLGQNTEAFF.